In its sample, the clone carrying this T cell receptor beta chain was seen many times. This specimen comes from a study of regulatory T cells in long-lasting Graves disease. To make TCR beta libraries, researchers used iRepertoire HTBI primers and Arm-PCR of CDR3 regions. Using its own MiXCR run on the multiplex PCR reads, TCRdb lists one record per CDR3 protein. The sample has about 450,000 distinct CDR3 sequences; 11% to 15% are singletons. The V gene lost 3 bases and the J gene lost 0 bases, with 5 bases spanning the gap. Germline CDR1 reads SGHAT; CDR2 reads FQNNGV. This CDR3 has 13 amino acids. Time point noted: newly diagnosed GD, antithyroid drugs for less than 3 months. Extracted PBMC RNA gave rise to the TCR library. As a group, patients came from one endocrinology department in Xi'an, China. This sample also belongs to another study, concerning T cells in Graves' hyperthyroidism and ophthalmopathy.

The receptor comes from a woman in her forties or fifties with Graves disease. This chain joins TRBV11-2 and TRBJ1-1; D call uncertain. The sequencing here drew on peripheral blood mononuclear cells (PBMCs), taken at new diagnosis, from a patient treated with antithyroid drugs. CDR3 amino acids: CASSFQLNTEAFF. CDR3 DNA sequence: TGTGCCAGCAGCTTCCAATTGAACACTGAAGCTTTCTTT.